This TCR beta chain was profiled in a study of blood T cell repertoires in COVID-19. Original analysis: By means of reference gene primer amplification, nucleated cell counts were estimated. Some clones are missing from TCRdb's copy, which holds only in-frame ones; the method was immunoSEQ multiplex PCR. The V and J calls and clone size come from that table; D and trimming were worked out from the DNA. The table records under 75,000 clones, roughly three quarters of them present only once. The CDR3 loop spans 12 amino acids. CDR1 and CDR2 (germline): MDHEN, SYDVKM. The ends were cut back, 7 bases at V and 8 bases at J, with 14 bases in the middle.

The TCR sequence derives from an older man with acute or convalescent COVID-19. Source material: peripheral blood. V usage is TRBV28 and J usage is TRBJ1-2, with D possibly TRBD1 on 6 matching bases. The CDR3 sequence is CASTTGTGGYTF. The CDR3 DNA is TGTGCCAGCACAACAGGGACGGGAGGCTACACCTTC.